Presented here are 2 T cell receptor beta chains from one specimen sequenced in a study of blood T cells in healthy people across ages. A second PCR, run for roughly 7 to 11 cycles, used a sample-barcoded 5' primer plus a J-beta primer mix. TCRdb re-called the 5' RACE reads with MiXCR, one entry per CDR3 protein. The sample gives 1.5 million to 2 million distinct CDR3 sequences, roughly two fifths of which show up once; 23% is in the top ten. The sample consisted of blood. Every receptor here comes from a human donor in good health.

This clonotype has just a few counts. V usage is TRBV6-2 or TRBV6-3 and J usage is TRBJ2-1; D may be TRBD1 or TRBD2 (6 bases each). The V end was cut by 7 bases, the J end by 8 bases, with 9 bases between. The CDR3 is made up of 11 amino acids. From germline, CDR1 is MNHEY and CDR2 SVGEGT. CDR3 nucleotide sequence: TGTGCCAGCATAGGGGGGTATGAGCAGTTCTTC. It translates to CASIGGYEQFF.

This chain links TRBV2 with TRBJ2-7; 7 bases line up with TRBD1. Germline CDR1 is SNHLY and CDR2 is FYNNEI. The length of the CDR3 is 15 residues. The junction had 12 bases not matched to a gene; V was cut back by 4 bases and J by 6 bases. The CDR3 loop reads CASSVATGPGVEQYF. In DNA, the CDR3 is TGTGCCAGCAGTGTAGCGACAGGGCCAGGCGTCGAGCAGTACTTC.